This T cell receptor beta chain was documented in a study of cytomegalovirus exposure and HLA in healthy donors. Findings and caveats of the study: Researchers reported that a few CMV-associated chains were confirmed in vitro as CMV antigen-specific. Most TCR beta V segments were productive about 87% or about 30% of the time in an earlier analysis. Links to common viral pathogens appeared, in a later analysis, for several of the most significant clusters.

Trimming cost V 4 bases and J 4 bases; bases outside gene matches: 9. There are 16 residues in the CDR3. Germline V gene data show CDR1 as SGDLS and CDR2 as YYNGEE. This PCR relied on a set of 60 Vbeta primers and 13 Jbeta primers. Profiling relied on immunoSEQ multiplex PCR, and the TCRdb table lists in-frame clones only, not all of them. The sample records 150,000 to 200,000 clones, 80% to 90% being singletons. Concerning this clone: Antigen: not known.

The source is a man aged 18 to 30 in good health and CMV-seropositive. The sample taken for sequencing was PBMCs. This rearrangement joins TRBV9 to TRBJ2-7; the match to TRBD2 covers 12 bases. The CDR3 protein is CASSSRLAGDPYEQYF. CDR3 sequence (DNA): TGTGCCAGCAGCTCCCGACTAGCGGGGGACCCATACGAGCAGTACTTC.